One sample yielded the 28 T cell receptor beta chains listed below, sequenced in a study of chemoradiotherapy in HPV16-positive cancers. Measured with immunoSEQ multiplex PCR; TCRdb has only the in-frame clones, and not every one. The sample shows about 25,000 clones, approximately 94% of them seen only once. The sample was collected from a patient who underwent chemoradiotherapy. The source of these receptors is a human donor with HPV-associated anogenital cancer.

The chain links TRBV2 to TRBJ2-6; D is uncertain. The CDR3 totals 16 residues. V lost 10 bases to trimming and J lost 1 base, with 17 bases between them. Germline lookup yields CDR1 SNHLY and CDR2 FYNNEI. Here the CDR3 reads CATLWKTQSGANVLTF. Here the CDR3 DNA reads TGTGCCACCCTTTGGAAGACACAGTCTGGGGCCAACGTCCTGACTTTC.

V usage is TRBV27 and J usage is TRBJ2-3; no clear D gene. The V and J ends lost 3 bases and 1 base respectively, with 8 bases between them. This CDR3 is built from 14 residues. CDR1 and CDR2 from the germline V gene are MNHEY and SMNVEV (reference sequence). In DNA form, the CDR3 reads TGTGCCAGCAGTTTCCAACGGGGCACAGATACGCAGTATTTT. Translation gives CASSFQRGTDTQYF.

This rearrangement joins TRBV2 to TRBJ2-3; 8 bases map to TRBD1. This CDR3 spans 14 amino acids. Germline V lookup: CDR1 SNHLY, CDR2 FYNNEI. Losses at the gene ends were 4 bases for V and 4 bases for J; bases not matched to a gene: 4. For the CDR3, the DNA is TGTGCCAGCAGTGCCCAGGGGGCCCCAGATACGCAGTATTTT. Amino acids: CASSAQGAPDTQYF.

V gene TRBV9 combines with J gene TRBJ2-7, with 11 nucleotides matching TRBD2. Germline-derived CDR1 and CDR2 are SGDLS and YYNGEE. The CDR3 length is 17 residues. J gave up 8 bases and V 3 bases, and 16 bases lay outside the gene matches. CDR3 amino acids: CASSASAGTSGTGKQYF. The CDR3 DNA reads TGTGCCAGCAGCGCCTCAGCCGGGACTAGCGGTACGGGGAAGCAGTACTTC.

This clone was recorded only once. The chain uses TRBV5-1 and TRBJ2-2; D gene unclear. Germline CDR1 and CDR2: SGHRS and YFSETQ. The germline V and J ends were trimmed by 0 bases and 1 base, with 4 bases remaining between them. This CDR3 spans 14 amino acids. The CDR3 spells CASSLGQNTGELFF. CDR3 in DNA: TGCGCCAGCAGCTTGGGACAGAACACCGGGGAGCTGTTTTTT.

The chain couples TRBV29-1 to TRBJ1-1, with D uncertain. V lost 6 bases to trimming and J lost 5 bases, with 16 bases between them. Germline V gives CDR1 SQVTM, CDR2 ANQGSEA. This CDR3 is built from 13 residues. The CDR3 DNA is TGCAGCGTCCTTAACGGGGTGAGGACTGAAGCTTTCTTT. Its protein is CSVLNGVRTEAFF.

The gene calls are TRBV14 and TRBJ1-1; D might be TRBD1 (5 bases). Trimming pared 1 base from V and 4 bases from J, leaving 10 bases between. Germline CDR1 SGHDN, CDR2 FVKESK. The CDR3 covers 14 residues. DNA of the CDR3: TGTGCCAGCAGCCAAGCAGGGAAGTTCACTGAAGCTTTCTTT. Amino acid sequence: CASSQAGKFTEAFF.

The chain employs TRBV4-3 and TRBJ1-5; TRBD1 matches 7 bases. Germline CDR1 is LGHNA and CDR2 is YSLEER. The CDR3 length is 16 residues. V gave up 4 bases and J gave up 3 bases; unmatched junction bases: 9. DNA for the CDR3: TGCGCCAGCAGCCCTAACTTGGGACAGATCAATCAGCCCCAGCATTTT. It codes for CASSPNLGQINQPQHF.

The V call is TRBV5-1, the J call TRBJ1-3; D is undetermined. CDR3 size: 15 residues. Germline V gene sequence: CDR1 SGHRS, CDR2 YFSETQ. V lost 1 base and J lost 1, with 9 bases in between. CDR3 protein: CASSLLGGSGNTIYF. The CDR3 region has the DNA TGCGCCAGCAGCTTGTTGGGAGGGTCTGGAAACACCATATATTTT.

V usage is TRBV6-5 and J usage is TRBJ2-3; D is undetermined. V shed 4 bases and J shed 5 bases, with 10 bases lying between them. Looked up from germline, CDR1 is MNHEY and CDR2 is SVGAGI. CDR3 size: 13 residues. CDR3 sequence: CASSFENEDTQYF. The CDR3 nucleotides are TGTGCCAGCAGTTTCGAAAACGAAGATACGCAGTATTTT.

The chain uses TRBV29-1 and TRBJ1-2; maybe TRBD1 (5 bases). Germline CDR1 SQVTM, CDR2 ANQGSEA. Trimming shortened V by 0 bases and J by 6 bases, and 14 bases separated the two germline ends. The CDR3 has 14 amino acids. The CDR3 region has the DNA TGCAGCGTTGAAGACGTCAGGGTTCTGGATGGCTACACCTTC. Protein product: CSVEDVRVLDGYTF.

Only one count was recorded for this clone. The V and J genes are TRBV15 and TRBJ1-4; D is ambiguous. This CDR3 has 17 residues. From germline, CDR1 is LNHNV and CDR2 YYDKDF (reference sequence). The ends were cut back, 4 bases at V and 0 bases at J, with 15 bases in the middle. The CDR3 is CATSNRDGSTTNEKLFF. CDR3 nucleotides: TGTGCCACCAGCAACCGGGATGGAAGTACAACTAATGAAAAACTGTTTTTT.

The chain is built from TRBV28 and TRBJ2-5; 10 nucleotides match TRBD1. CDR1 MDHEN and CDR2 SYDVKM come from the germline V gene. Germline trimming cut 5 bases from V and 5 bases from J; bases unmatched to any gene: 11. This CDR3 has 16 residues. The CDR3 coding sequence is TGTGCCAGCAGTCAAACTGGGACAGGGGATTGGGAGACCCAGTACTTC. Translating gives CASSQTGTGDWETQYF. Full variable domain (remainder filled in from reference TRBV28 and TRBJ2-5): DVKVTQSSRYLVKRTGEKVFLECVQDMDHENMFWYRQDPGLGLRLIYFSYDVKMKEKGDIPEGYSVSREKKERFSLILESASTNQTSMYLCASSQTGTGDWETQYFGPGTRLLVL.

The chain links TRBV5-1 to TRBJ2-3; D is perhaps TRBD2 (6 bases). This CDR3 contains 16 residues. The germline V gene encodes CDR1 SGHRS and CDR2 YFSETQ. V was clipped by 4 bases and J by 0 bases, with 15 bases between them. As DNA, the CDR3 is TGCGCCAGCAGCCGGAGGGAAGTCGCTAGCACAGATACGCAGTATTTT. Translating it yields CASSRREVASTDTQYF.

This clone was counted a single time. This chain connects TRBV7-8 to TRBJ1-2; D uncertain. Germline V gives CDR1 SGHVS, CDR2 FQNEAQ. V lost 7 bases to trimming and J lost 2 bases, with 14 bases between them. This CDR3 has 14 residues. CDR3 in amino acids: CASTPDGLNYGYTF. The CDR3 DNA follows: TGTGCCAGCACCCCAGACGGGTTAAACTATGGCTACACCTTC. Using reference TRBV7-8 and TRBJ1-2 for the parts outside the CDR3, the full variable domain is GAGVSQSPRYKVAKRGQDVALRCDPISGHVSLFWYQQALGQGPEFLTYFQNEAQLDKSGLPSDRFFAERPEGSVSTLKIQRTQQEDSAVYLCASTPDGLNYGYTFGSGTRLTVV.

This chain joins TRBV6-6 and TRBJ1-1; D gene uncertain. The CDR3 contains 12 residues. Germline CDR1 reads MNHNY; CDR2 reads SVGAGI (reference sequence). V was shortened by 5 bases and J by 1 base, with 5 bases between the two germline ends. CDR3 DNA: TGTGCCAGCAGTGACGAGAACACTGAAGCTTTCTTT. This translates into CASSDENTEAFF.

This chain joins TRBV15 and TRBJ1-5; 9 nucleotides agree with TRBD1. CDR1 and CDR2 from the germline V gene are LNHNV and YYDKDF (reference sequence). CDR3 length equals 14 residues. Germline trimming cut 5 bases from V and 3 bases from J; bases unmatched to any gene: 2. CDR3 in DNA: TGTGCCACCAGCGGGACAGGGAACAATCAGCCCCAGCATTTT. As protein: CATSGTGNNQPQHF.

This chain uses TRBV2 with TRBJ1-4, with 7 bases identical to TRBD1. Germline loops: CDR1 SNHLY, CDR2 FYNNEI. CDR3 length: 15 amino acids. The V and J ends lost 4 bases and 0 bases, in that order; junction bases with no gene match: 2. This CDR3 reads CASSVQGATNEKLFF. CDR3 DNA: TGTGCCAGCAGTGTCCAGGGGGCAACTAATGAAAAACTGTTTTTT.

CDR3 DNA sequence: TGTGCCAGCAGCCCCGGGACAATGTACGAGCAGTACTTC. Translating it yields CASSPGTMYEQYF. V gene TRBV11-3 combines with J gene TRBJ2-7; D may be TRBD1 (6 bases). Looked up from germline, CDR1 is SGHNT and CDR2 is YENEEA. This CDR3 contains 13 residues. The V gene lost 5 bases and the J gene lost 4 bases, with 12 bases spanning the gap.

For the CDR3, the DNA is TGTGCCAGCAGCTCCTACATAGCCTCCTATAATTCACCCCTCCACTTT. This sequence encodes CASSSYIASYNSPLHF. This chain connects TRBV11-2 to TRBJ1-6; D is unclear. Looked up from germline, CDR1 is SGHAT and CDR2 is FQNNGV. With 4 bases removed from V and 0 bases from J, the gap between germline ends came to 10 bases. This CDR3 has 16 residues. The entire variable domain, with the rest obtained from reference TRBV11-2 and TRBJ1-6, is as follows: EAGVAQSPRYKIIEKRQSVAFWCNPISGHATLYWYQQILGQGPKLLIQFQNNGVVDDSQLPKDRFSAERLKGVDSTLKIQPAKLEDSAVYLCASSSYIASYNSPLHFGNGTRLTVT.

The chain carries TRBV28 and TRBJ2-1, with D perhaps TRBD2 (6 bases). V was trimmed by 7 bases and J by 4 bases, leaving 11 bases between them. CDR1 and CDR2 from the germline V gene are MDHEN and SYDVKM. This CDR3 is built from 13 residues. Here the CDR3 DNA reads TGTGCCAGCAATCTTAGCGGTTACAATGAGCAGTTCTTC. It yields the protein CASNLSGYNEQFF.

The chain is built from TRBV2 and TRBJ2-7, with TRBD1 matching over 9 bases. The CDR3 is made up of 13 amino acids. Germline V gives CDR1 SNHLY, CDR2 FYNNEI. V dropped 6 bases and J dropped 6; count of bases not matched to a gene: 6. CDR3 DNA: TGTGCCAGCAGGGGGACAGGGACTGGCGAGCAGTACTTC. This sequence encodes CASRGTGTGEQYF.

The chain joins TRBV5-1 to TRBJ1-2; D uncertain. V dropped 1 base and J dropped 4 bases, with 17 bases sitting between them. This CDR3 contains 16 residues. Germline values: CDR1 SGHRS, CDR2 YFSETQ. The CDR3 loop reads CASSLSPTNPRYGYTF. Here the CDR3 DNA reads TGCGCCAGCAGCTTGAGTCCGACTAACCCCCGCTATGGCTACACCTTC.

The chain couples TRBV11-2 to TRBJ2-5; 7 bases fit TRBD1. The CDR3 sequence is 14 residues long. V lost 3 bases and J lost 2; bases outside the gene matches: 3. Germline V gene data show CDR1 as SGHAT and CDR2 as FQNNGV. CDR3 residues: CASSFRTGQETQYF. CDR3 nucleotides: TGTGCCAGCAGCTTCCGGACAGGACAAGAGACCCAGTACTTC.

V is TRBV7-9 and J is TRBJ1-1; D gene unclear. Germline CDR1 reads SEHNR; CDR2 reads FQNEAQ (reference sequence). The CDR3 has 17 residues. V was cut by 0 bases and J by 1 base, with 15 bases left in between. CDR3 region: CASSLANLGLKNTEAFF. The CDR3 DNA reads TGTGCCAGCAGCTTAGCTAACCTCGGGTTGAAGAACACTGAAGCTTTCTTT.

The CDR3 coding sequence is TGCGCCAGCAGCCAAGAAATCTTAGGACACTTTAGCTCCTACGAGCAGTACTTC. Translated, it gives CASSQEILGHFSSYEQYF. The chain has TRBV4-3 and TRBJ2-7; tentative D call: TRBD1 (5 bases). Between the trimmed V and J ends, which lost 0 bases and 0 bases, there was a span of 18 bases. There are 18 residues in the CDR3. Germline values: CDR1 LGHNA, CDR2 YSLEER.

V gene TRBV28 combines with J gene TRBJ2-7; D ambiguous. Germline V lookup: CDR1 MDHEN, CDR2 SYDVKM. The CDR3 covers 14 residues. The V end was cut by 5 bases, the J end by 1 base, with 12 bases between. The CDR3, as DNA: TGTGCCAGCAGTCGCCTCCTACCTTCCTACGAGCAGTACTTC. It yields the protein CASSRLLPSYEQYF.

V usage is TRBV11-2 and J usage is TRBJ1-3, with 10 bases lining up with TRBD1. V was clipped by 3 bases and J by 3 bases; unmatched bases: 8. The germline gives CDR1 SGHAT, CDR2 FQNNGV. The CDR3 loop spans 17 amino acids. For the CDR3, the DNA is TGTGCCAGCAGCTTGGAGACAGGGGGCTGGGATGGAAACACCATATATTTT. Its translation is CASSLETGGWDGNTIYF. Supplemented by reference TRBV11-2 and TRBJ1-3, the full variable domain reads EAGVAQSPRYKIIEKRQSVAFWCNPISGHATLYWYQQILGQGPKLLIQFQNNGVVDDSQLPKDRFSAERLKGVDSTLKIQPAKLEDSAVYLCASSLETGGWDGNTIYFGEGSWLTVV.